This T cell receptor (beta chain) is drawn from a study of shared clonotypes between healthy human individuals. The assay was immunoSEQ multiplex PCR, and TCRdb's table has in-frame clones only and misses some. Of a few million clones in the sample, approximately 94% were seen once. J gave up 9 bases and V 3 bases, and 14 bases lay outside the gene matches. The CDR3 has 15 residues. Germline V gene lookup returns CDR1 LNHDA and CDR2 SQIVND (reference sequence). The clonotype comes from a man aged 18 to 29 in good health. The material sequenced was naive CD4+ T cells sorted from blood. Subset reported: CD45RA+ positively selected. This sequence joins TRBV19 and TRBJ2-7; 7 bases align to TRBD2. The CDR3 nucleotides read TGTGCCAGTAGTATTCGGGCCCTAGCGGACTTTCGGCAGTACTTC. This translates into CASSIRALADFRQYF.